The 5 T cell receptor beta chains listed next were all sequenced from one sample in a study of T cell responses to AZD1222 COVID-19 vaccine. Some clones are missing from TCRdb's copy, which holds only in-frame ones; the method was immunoSEQ multiplex PCR. The table shows 150,000 or so clones, with 92% occurring only once. The sample here was peripheral blood, taken on day 0 of AZD1222 vaccination. The receptors stem from an adult in good health.

The chain carries TRBV7-2 and TRBJ2-5; D ambiguous. V was pared by 3 bases and J by 6 bases, with 14 bases between. This CDR3 has 14 amino acids. Per the germline V gene, CDR1 is SGHTA and CDR2 is FQGNSA. CDR3 bases: TGTGCCAGCAGCTTGCCGATAGTCCCCAAGACCCAGTACTTC. Residues: CASSLPIVPKTQYF.

J is TRBJ1-5 and V is TRBV28; D gene unclear. V shed 2 bases and J shed 2 bases, with 10 bases lying between them. The length of the CDR3 is 15 residues. CDR1 is MDHEN and CDR2 is SYDVKM in the germline V gene. CDR3 protein: CASSLGWIGNQPQHF. The CDR3 DNA follows: TGTGCCAGCAGTTTAGGTTGGATTGGCAATCAGCCCCAGCATTTT.

This clone was detected only a few times. The chain recombines TRBV10-3 with TRBJ2-3, with D tentatively TRBD1 or TRBD2 (5 bases each). V dropped 3 bases and J dropped 1 base, with 14 bases sitting between them. Germline CDR1 ENHRY, CDR2 SYGVKD. The CDR3 has 16 amino acids. The CDR3 nucleotides are TGTGCCATCAGTGAAGGGGCGGGCCGACGCACAGATACGCAGTATTTT. Its protein product is CAISEGAGRRTDTQYF.

The J gene is TRBJ1-1, the V gene TRBV5-8; D ambiguous. CDR3 size: 16 residues. Between the trimmed V and J ends, which lost 2 bases and 1 base, there was a span of 15 bases. Germline CDR1 is SGHTS and CDR2 is YDEGEE. CDR3 amino acids: CASSLQWARENTEAFF. The CDR3 bases are TGTGCCAGCAGCTTACAGTGGGCCCGGGAGAACACTGAAGCTTTCTTT. The full variable domain, in which reference TRBV5-8 and TRBJ1-1 provide the parts outside the CDR3, is EAGVTQSPTHLIKTRGQQATLRCSPISGHTSVYWYQQALGLGLQFLLWYDEGEERNRGNFPPRFSGRQFPNYSSELNVNALELEDSALYLCASSLQWARENTEAFFGQGTRLTVV.

The rearrangement joins TRBV19 to TRBJ1-5, with D possibly being TRBD1 (6 bases). The V end was cut by 5 bases, the J end by 4 bases, with 12 bases between. Germline CDR1 is LNHDA and CDR2 is SQIVND (reference sequence). This CDR3 is built from 14 residues. CDR3 loop: CASSLGQKNQPQHF. CDR3 sequence (DNA): TGTGCCAGTAGTCTAGGACAGAAGAATCAGCCCCAGCATTTT.